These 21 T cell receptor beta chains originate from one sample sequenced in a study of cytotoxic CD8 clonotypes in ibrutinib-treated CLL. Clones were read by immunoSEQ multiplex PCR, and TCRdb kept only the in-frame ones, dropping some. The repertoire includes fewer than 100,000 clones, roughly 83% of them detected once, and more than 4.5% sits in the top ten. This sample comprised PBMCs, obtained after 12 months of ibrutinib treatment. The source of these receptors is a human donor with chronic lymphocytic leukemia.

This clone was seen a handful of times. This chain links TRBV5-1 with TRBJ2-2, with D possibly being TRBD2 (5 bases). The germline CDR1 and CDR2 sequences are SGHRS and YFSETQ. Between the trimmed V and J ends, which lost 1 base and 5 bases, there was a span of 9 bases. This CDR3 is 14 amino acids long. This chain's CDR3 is CASSLTSGTGELFF. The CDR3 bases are TGCGCCAGCAGCTTGACCAGCGGTACCGGGGAGCTGTTTTTT.

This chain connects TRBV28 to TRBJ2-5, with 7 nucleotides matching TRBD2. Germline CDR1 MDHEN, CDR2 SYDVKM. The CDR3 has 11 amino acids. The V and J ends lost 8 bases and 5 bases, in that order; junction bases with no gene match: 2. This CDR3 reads CASLGGETQYF. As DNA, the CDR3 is TGTGCCAGCCTCGGGGGGGAGACCCAGTACTTC. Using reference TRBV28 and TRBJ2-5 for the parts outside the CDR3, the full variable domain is DVKVTQSSRYLVKRTGEKVFLECVQDMDHENMFWYRQDPGLGLRLIYFSYDVKMKEKGDIPEGYSVSREKKERFSLILESASTNQTSMYLCASLGGETQYFGPGTRLLVL.

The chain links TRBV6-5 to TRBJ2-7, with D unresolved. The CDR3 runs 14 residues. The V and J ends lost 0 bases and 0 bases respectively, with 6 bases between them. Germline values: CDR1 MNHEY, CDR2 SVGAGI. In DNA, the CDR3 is TGTGCCAGCAGTTACTCGCCCAGCTCCTACGAGCAGTACTTC. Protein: CASSYSPSSYEQYF.

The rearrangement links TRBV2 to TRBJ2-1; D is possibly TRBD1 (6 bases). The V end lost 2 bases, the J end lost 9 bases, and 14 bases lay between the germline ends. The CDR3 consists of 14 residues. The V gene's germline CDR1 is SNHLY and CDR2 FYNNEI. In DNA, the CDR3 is TGTGCCAGCAGTGAACTCGGGGAAGGGGGTGAGCAGTTCTTC. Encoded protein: CASSELGEGGEQFF.

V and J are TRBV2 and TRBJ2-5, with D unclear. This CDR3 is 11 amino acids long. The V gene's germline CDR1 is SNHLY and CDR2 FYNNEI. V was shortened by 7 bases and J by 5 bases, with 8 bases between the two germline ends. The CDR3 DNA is TGTGCCAGCACCAGCATGGAGACCCAGTACTTC. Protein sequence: CASTSMETQYF.

The CDR3 loop reads CASSRVGDEKLFF. In nucleotides, the CDR3 is TGTGCCAGCAGCCGGGTCGGCGATGAAAAACTGTTTTTT. The chain recombines TRBV7-9 with TRBJ1-4, with D unclear. V lost 5 bases to trimming and J lost 6 bases, with 10 bases between them. CDR1 is SEHNR, CDR2 FQNEAQ, per germline (reference sequence). The CDR3 contains 13 residues. Full variable domain (missing parts from reference TRBV7-9 and TRBJ1-4): DTGVSQNPRHKITKRGQNVTFRCDPISEHNRLYWYRQTLGQGPEFLTYFQNEAQLEKSRLLSDRFSAERPKGSFSTLEIQRTEQGDSAMYLCASSRVGDEKLFFGSGTQLSVL.

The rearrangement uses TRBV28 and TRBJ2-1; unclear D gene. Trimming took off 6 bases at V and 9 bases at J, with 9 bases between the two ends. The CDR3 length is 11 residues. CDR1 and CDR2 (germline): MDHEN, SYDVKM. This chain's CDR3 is CASRPPGEQFF. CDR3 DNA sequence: TGTGCCAGCAGGCCCCCCGGTGAGCAGTTCTTC.

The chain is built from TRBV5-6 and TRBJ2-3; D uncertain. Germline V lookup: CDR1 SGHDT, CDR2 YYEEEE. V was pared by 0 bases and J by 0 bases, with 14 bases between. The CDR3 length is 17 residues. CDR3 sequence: CASSLGPGWGSTDTQYF. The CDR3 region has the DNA TGTGCCAGCAGCTTGGGCCCCGGTTGGGGTAGCACAGATACGCAGTATTTT.

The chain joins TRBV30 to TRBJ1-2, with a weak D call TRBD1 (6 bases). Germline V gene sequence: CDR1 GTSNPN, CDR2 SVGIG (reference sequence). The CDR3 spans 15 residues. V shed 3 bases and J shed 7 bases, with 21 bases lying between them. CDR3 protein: CAWSPNVGGRGGYTF. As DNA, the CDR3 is TGTGCCTGGAGCCCAAACGTGGGGGGGCGAGGTGGCTACACCTTC.

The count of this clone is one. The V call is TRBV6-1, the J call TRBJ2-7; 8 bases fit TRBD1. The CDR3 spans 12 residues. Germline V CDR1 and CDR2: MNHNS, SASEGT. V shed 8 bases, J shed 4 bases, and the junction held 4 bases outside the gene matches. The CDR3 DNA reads TGTGCCAGCGCCCGACAGGGGTACGAGCAGTACTTC. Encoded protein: CASARQGYEQYF.

CDR3 DNA sequence: TGTGCCAGCAGTACAAATGCCGGGACTAGGTGGTCCGAGCAGTACTTC. Encoded protein: CASSTNAGTRWSEQYF. The genes are TRBV28 and TRBJ2-7, with 8 bases fitting TRBD2. The CDR3 totals 16 residues. CDR1 and CDR2 from the germline V gene are MDHEN and SYDVKM. With V trimmed by 5 bases and J by 6 bases, 15 bases remained unmatched. The variable domain in full, with the rest retrieved from reference TRBV28 and TRBJ2-7, is DVKVTQSSRYLVKRTGEKVFLECVQDMDHENMFWYRQDPGLGLRLIYFSYDVKMKEKGDIPEGYSVSREKKERFSLILESASTNQTSMYLCASSTNAGTRWSEQYFGPGTRLTVT.

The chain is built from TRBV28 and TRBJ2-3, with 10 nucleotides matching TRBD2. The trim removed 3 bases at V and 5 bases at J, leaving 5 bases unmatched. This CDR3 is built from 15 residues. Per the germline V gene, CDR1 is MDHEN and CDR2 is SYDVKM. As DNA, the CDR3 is TGTGCCAGCAGTTTGATCCAGCGGGAGGGAGATACGCAGTATTTT. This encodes CASSLIQREGDTQYF.

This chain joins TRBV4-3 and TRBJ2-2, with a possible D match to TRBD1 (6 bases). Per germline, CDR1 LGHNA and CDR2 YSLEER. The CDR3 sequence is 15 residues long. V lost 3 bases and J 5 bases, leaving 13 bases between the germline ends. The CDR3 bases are TGCGCCAGCAGCCAGGCCCCTAGGGGGACCGGGGAGCTGTTTTTT. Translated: CASSQAPRGTGELFF.

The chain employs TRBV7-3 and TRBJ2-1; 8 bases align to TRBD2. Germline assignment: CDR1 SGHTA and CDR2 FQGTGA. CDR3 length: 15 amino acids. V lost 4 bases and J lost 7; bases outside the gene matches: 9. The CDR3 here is CASSSPLVAGNEQFF. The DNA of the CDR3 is TGTGCCAGCAGCTCCCCGCTGGTAGCGGGGAATGAGCAGTTCTTC.

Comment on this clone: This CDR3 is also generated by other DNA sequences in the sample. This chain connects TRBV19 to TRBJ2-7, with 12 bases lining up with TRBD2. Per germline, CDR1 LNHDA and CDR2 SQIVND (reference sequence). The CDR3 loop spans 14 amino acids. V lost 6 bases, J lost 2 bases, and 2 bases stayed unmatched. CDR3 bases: TGTGCCAGTAGCCGACTAGCGGGAGCCTACGAGCAGTACTTC. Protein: CASSRLAGAYEQYF.

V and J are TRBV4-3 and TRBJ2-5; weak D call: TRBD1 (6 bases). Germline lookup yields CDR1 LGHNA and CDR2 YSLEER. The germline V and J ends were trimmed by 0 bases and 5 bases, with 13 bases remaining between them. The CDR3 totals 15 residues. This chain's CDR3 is CASSQDWTQGETQYF. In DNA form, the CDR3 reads TGCGCCAGCAGCCAAGATTGGACCCAGGGGGAGACCCAGTACTTC.

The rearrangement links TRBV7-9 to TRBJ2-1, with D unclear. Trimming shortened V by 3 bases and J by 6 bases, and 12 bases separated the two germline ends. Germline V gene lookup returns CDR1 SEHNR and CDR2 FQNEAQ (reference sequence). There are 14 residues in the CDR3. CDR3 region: CASSLMGGTNEQFF. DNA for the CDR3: TGTGCCAGCAGCTTGATGGGCGGTACCAATGAGCAGTTCTTC.

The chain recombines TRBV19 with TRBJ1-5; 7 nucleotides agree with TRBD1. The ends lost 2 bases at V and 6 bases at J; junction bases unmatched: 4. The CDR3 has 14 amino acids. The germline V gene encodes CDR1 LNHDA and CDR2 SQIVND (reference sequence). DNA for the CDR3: TGTGCCAGTAGTATATATCAGGGGGGTCAGCCCCAGCATTTT. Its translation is CASSIYQGGQPQHF.

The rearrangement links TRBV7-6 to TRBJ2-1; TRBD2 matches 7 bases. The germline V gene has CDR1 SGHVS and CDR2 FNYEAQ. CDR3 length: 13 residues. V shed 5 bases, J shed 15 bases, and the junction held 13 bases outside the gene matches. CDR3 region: CASSHPRASGTFF. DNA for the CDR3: TGTGCCAGCAGCCACCCCCGGGCTAGCGGCACGTTCTTC.

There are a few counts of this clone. The CDR3, as DNA: TGTGCCAGCACCCCGGGACAGGGGACCGAGACCCAGTACTTC. It translates to CASTPGQGTETQYF. This chain links TRBV28 with TRBJ2-5; TRBD1 matches 10 bases. In germline, CDR1 is MDHEN, CDR2 SYDVKM. This CDR3 is 14 amino acids long. The trim removed 7 bases at V and 5 bases at J, leaving 7 bases unmatched.

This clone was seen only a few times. Here the CDR3 DNA reads TGTGCCAGCAGGCAGGGGAGGAATCAGCCCCAGCATTTT. Translating gives CASRQGRNQPQHF. V usage is TRBV25-1 and J usage is TRBJ1-5, with D perhaps TRBD1 (6 bases). The V gene lost 6 bases and the J gene lost 4 bases, with 10 bases spanning the gap. Germline-derived CDR1 and CDR2 are MGHDK and SYGVNS. The CDR3 covers 13 residues.